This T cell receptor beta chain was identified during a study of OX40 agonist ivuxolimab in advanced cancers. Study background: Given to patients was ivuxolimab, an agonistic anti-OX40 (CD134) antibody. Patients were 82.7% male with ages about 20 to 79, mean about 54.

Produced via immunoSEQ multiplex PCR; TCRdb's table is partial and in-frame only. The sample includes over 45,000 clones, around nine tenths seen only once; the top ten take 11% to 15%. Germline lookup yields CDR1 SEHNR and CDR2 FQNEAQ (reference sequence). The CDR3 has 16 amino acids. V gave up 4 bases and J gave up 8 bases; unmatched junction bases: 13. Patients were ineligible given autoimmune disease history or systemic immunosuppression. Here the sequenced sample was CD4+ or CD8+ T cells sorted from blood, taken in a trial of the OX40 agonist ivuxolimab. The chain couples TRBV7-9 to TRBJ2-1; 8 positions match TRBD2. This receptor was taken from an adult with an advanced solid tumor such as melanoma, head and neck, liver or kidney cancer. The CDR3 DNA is TGTGCCAGCAGCTCCCCCACTAGCGGAGTAAGTCATGAGCAGTTCTTC. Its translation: CASSSPTSGVSHEQFF.